A single sample is the source of the 14 T cell receptor beta chains below, sequenced in a study of vaccination and CD4 T cells after COVID-19. Via MiXCR, TCRdb re-called the PCR reads, giving one row per CDR3 protein. The sample lists approximately 20,000 distinct CDR3 sequences, 60% occurring once. Material: CD4+ T cells from blood, obtained after SARS-CoV-2 vaccination. These receptors were taken from a human donor who had recovered from COVID-19.

The V and J genes are TRBV7-8 and TRBJ2-3; no clear D gene. Per the germline V gene, CDR1 is SGHVS and CDR2 is FQNEAQ. The CDR3 totals 12 residues. Trimming removed 5 bases at V and 2 bases at J, with 5 bases between. Written as DNA, the CDR3 is TGTGCCAGCAGCCCTCACACAGATACGCAGTATTTT. This translates into CASSPHTDTQYF.

V usage is TRBV6-2 or TRBV6-3 and J usage is TRBJ2-5; possibly TRBD2 for D (5 bases). From germline, CDR1 is MNHEY and CDR2 SVGEGT. The CDR3 contains 14 residues. V lost 0 bases to trimming and J lost 7 bases, with 12 bases between them. The CDR3 region is CASSYSVAGGTQYF. The CDR3 bases are TGTGCCAGCAGTTACTCGGTAGCAGGAGGGACCCAGTACTTC.

This clonotype was seen a few times. The V and J genes are TRBV18 and TRBJ2-1; D ambiguous. The CDR3 length is 15 residues. V dropped 4 bases and J dropped 6 bases, with 16 bases sitting between them. CDR1 and CDR2 (germline): KGHSH, LQKENI. The CDR3 DNA is TGTGCCAGCTCACGTTCCAGACAAGTCTCCAATGAGCAGTTCTTC. This gives the protein CASSRSRQVSNEQFF.

The chain is built from TRBV7-2 and TRBJ2-5; possibly TRBD1 for D (5 bases). Trimming removed 4 bases from V and 4 bases from J, with 10 bases in between. Germline assignment: CDR1 SGHTA and CDR2 FQGNSA. This CDR3 is built from 13 residues. CDR3: CASSSRQRETQYF. CDR3 sequence (DNA): TGTGCCAGCAGCTCCAGACAGAGAGAGACCCAGTACTTC.

With respect to this clonotype: Relative to the germline gene, one junction end is altered; a read error may explain this. V is TRBV28 and J is TRBJ2-2, with D perhaps TRBD2 (6 bases). The CDR3 length is 14 residues. CDR1 is MDHEN and CDR2 is SYDVKM in the germline V gene. CDR3 sequence reads: CASSPPSPLGGLFF. The CDR3 DNA reads as TGTGCCAGCAGTCCTCCCTCTCCCCTGGGGGGGCTGTTTTTT.

The rearrangement joins TRBV7-9 to TRBJ1-1; 7 nucleotides line up with TRBD1. The CDR3 consists of 15 residues. J was trimmed by 4 bases and V by 3 bases; bases with no gene match: 8. The germline gives CDR1 SEHNR, CDR2 FQNEAQ (reference sequence). The CDR3 bases are TGTGCCAGCAGCTTGACAGGGTCAGCGGGCACTGAAGCTTTCTTT. As protein: CASSLTGSAGTEAFF.

The V call is TRBV6-4, the J call TRBJ2-3; no reliable D call. Between the trimmed V and J ends, which lost 4 bases and 2 bases, there was a span of 10 bases. The CDR3 is 14 amino acids. In germline, CDR1 is MRHNA, CDR2 SNTAGT. The CDR3: CASSVEPYTDTQYF. The CDR3 nucleotides are TGTGCCAGCAGTGTAGAACCTTACACAGATACGCAGTATTTT.

V usage is TRBV27 and J usage is TRBJ2-4, with a possible D match to TRBD2 (6 bases). The V end lost 5 bases, the J end lost 1 base, and 9 bases lay between the germline ends. Germline-derived CDR1 and CDR2 are MNHEY and SMNVEV (reference sequence). This CDR3 contains 14 residues. CDR3 protein: CASSPRGAKNIQYF. The DNA for the CDR3 is TGTGCCAGCAGTCCCCGGGGGGCCAAAAACATTCAGTACTTC.

The V and J genes are TRBV19 and TRBJ1-1; TRBD1 matches at 9 bases. Germline-derived CDR1 and CDR2 are LNHDA and SQIVND (reference sequence). The ends lost 4 bases at V and 9 bases at J; junction bases unmatched: 6. The CDR3 totals 13 residues. CDR3 region: CASSRDRASQAFF. The DNA of the CDR3 is TGTGCCAGTAGTAGGGACAGGGCGTCACAAGCTTTCTTT.

The chain uses TRBV21-1 and TRBJ1-2. TRBV21-1 is noted as a pseudogene. The length of the CDR3 is 16 residues. The CDR3 sequence is CASSSRLRATNYGYTF. The CDR3 region has the DNA TGTGCCAGCAGCAGCCGACTGAGGGCGACGAACTATGGCTACACCTTC.

The count of this clonotype is one. The chain combines TRBV7-2 with TRBJ1-4; D possibly corresponds to TRBD1 (6 bases). The CDR3 consists of 16 residues. Germline V gene sequence: CDR1 SGHTA, CDR2 FQGNSA. V lost 0 bases and J lost 3, with 11 bases in between. The CDR3 spells CASSLATGPPNEKLFF. CDR3 nucleotide sequence: TGTGCCAGCAGCTTAGCGACAGGCCCGCCTAATGAAAAACTGTTTTTT. The entire variable domain, with the rest obtained from reference TRBV7-2 and TRBJ1-4, is as follows: GAGVSQSPSNKVTEKGKDVELRCDPISGHTALYWYRQSLGQGLEFLIYFQGNSAPDKSGLPSDRFSAERTGGSVSTLTIQRTQQEDSAVYLCASSLATGPPNEKLFFGSGTQLSVL.

The chain uses TRBV20-1 and TRBJ2-3; possibly TRBD1 or TRBD2 for D (6 bases each). The CDR3 covers 17 residues. Germline V gene sequence: CDR1 DFQATT, CDR2 SNEGSKA (reference sequence). Trimming removed 0 bases from V and 6 bases from J, with 22 bases in between. In nucleotides, the CDR3 is TGCAGTGCTAGAGATTCGTGGTGGGGGCAGGCGGGGGATACGCAGTATTTT. The encoded protein is CSARDSWWGQAGDTQYF.

This sequence joins TRBV7-6 and TRBJ2-5; D ambiguous. Germline values: CDR1 SGHVS, CDR2 FNYEAQ. V gave up 0 bases and J gave up 5 bases, with 16 bases separating them. CDR3 size: 16 residues. The CDR3 sequence is CASSLARSGTKETQYF. In DNA, the CDR3 is TGTGCCAGCAGCTTAGCGCGCAGTGGTACCAAGGAGACCCAGTACTTC.

V is TRBV10-3 and J is TRBJ2-5; D may be TRBD2 (5 bases). Germline CDR1 is ENHRY and CDR2 is SYGVKD. The CDR3 extends over 16 amino acids. V shed 0 bases and J shed 3 bases, with 14 bases lying between them. CDR3 bases: TGTGCCATCAGTGAGTCGACTCCCAGCGGAGAAGAGACCCAGTACTTC. Translating gives CAISESTPSGEETQYF.